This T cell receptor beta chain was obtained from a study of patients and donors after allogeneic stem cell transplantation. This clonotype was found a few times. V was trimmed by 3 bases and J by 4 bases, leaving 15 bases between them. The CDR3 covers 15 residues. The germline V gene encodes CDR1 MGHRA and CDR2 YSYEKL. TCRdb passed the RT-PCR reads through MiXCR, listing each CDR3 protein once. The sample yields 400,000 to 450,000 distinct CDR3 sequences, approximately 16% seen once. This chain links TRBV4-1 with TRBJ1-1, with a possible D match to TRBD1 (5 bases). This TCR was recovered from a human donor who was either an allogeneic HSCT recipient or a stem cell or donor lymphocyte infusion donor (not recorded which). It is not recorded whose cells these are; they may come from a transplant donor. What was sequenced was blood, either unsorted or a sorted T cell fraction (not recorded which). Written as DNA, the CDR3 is TGCGCCAGCAGCCACCCAACCCAGGGAATCACTGAAGCTTTCTTT. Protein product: CASSHPTQGITEAFF.